The 10 T cell receptor beta chains listed next were all sequenced from one sample in a study of blood T cell repertoires in COVID-19 (dated by TCRdb to 2020 to 2022). The library was built by means of the immunoSEQ multiplex PCR assay. TCRdb re-hosts the immuneACCESS table, in-frame sequences only. Its copies lack some clones; in the studies checked, an unresolved V gene accounts for under half of them, and the cause for the rest is not known. For this sample the table gives about 180,000 clones, of which nearly 90% were detected only once. About 2.1% of the sample is taken by the ten largest. Sequencing used PBMCs or T cells enriched from blood (not recorded which). These receptors all stem from a woman in her thirties or forties with acute COVID-19.

This sequence joins TRBV6-5 and TRBJ2-1; the match to TRBD2 covers 11 bases. Per the germline V gene, CDR1 is MNHEY and CDR2 is SVGAGI. The CDR3 runs to 13 residues. The V gene end was trimmed by 2 bases and the J gene end by 10 bases; junction bases not matched to a gene: 1. For the CDR3, the DNA is TGTGCCAGCAGTTACCGACTAGCGGGGGAGCAGTTCTTC. It yields the protein CASSYRLAGEQFF.

The rearrangement links TRBV7-6 to TRBJ2-7; 7 nucleotides agree with TRBD2. The CDR3 covers 12 residues. CDR1 is SGHVS, CDR2 FNYEAQ, per germline. V dropped 4 bases and J dropped 3; count of bases not matched to a gene: 0. Here the CDR3 reads CASSWGGYEQYF. CDR3 nucleotide sequence: TGTGCCAGCAGCTGGGGGGGCTACGAGCAGTACTTC.

J is TRBJ2-2 and V is TRBV5-6; D might be TRBD2 (7 bases). The CDR3 has 15 amino acids. V was shortened by 0 bases and J by 5 bases, with 11 bases between the two germline ends. The germline V gene has CDR1 SGHDT and CDR2 YYEEEE. The CDR3 nucleotides are TGTGCCAGCAGCTTGGCGGGGGGCAGAACCGGGGAGCTGTTTTTT. This sequence encodes CASSLAGGRTGELFF.

The chain links TRBV10-3 to TRBJ2-2; 10 bases agree with TRBD2. V was clipped by 3 bases and J by 7 bases; unmatched bases: 8. CDR1 is ENHRY and CDR2 is SYGVKD in the germline V gene. This CDR3 region has 16 residues. The CDR3 DNA follows: TGTGCCATCAGTGATGAGCGGGGGGGCGGCATCGGGGAGCTGTTTTTT. This translates into CAISDERGGGIGELFF.

This chain uses TRBV28 with TRBJ1-4, with 11 bases matching TRBD1. Trimming cost V 6 bases and J 1 base; bases outside gene matches: 10. Germline V gives CDR1 MDHEN, CDR2 SYDVKM. This CDR3 region has 18 residues. Written as DNA, the CDR3 is TGTGCCAGCAGCCTAATTCGGACAGGGGGCAAAACTAATGAAAAACTGTTTTTT. The encoded protein is CASSLIRTGGKTNEKLFF.

The rearrangement joins TRBV19 to TRBJ2-3, with a tentative D call TRBD2 (6 bases). The V gene's germline CDR1 is LNHDA and CDR2 SQIVND (reference sequence). Trimming left V 4 bases short and J 1 base short, with 15 bases between. The CDR3 length is 16 residues. CDR3: CASSKSWGVGTDTQYF. The CDR3 bases are TGTGCCAGTAGTAAGAGTTGGGGGGTCGGCACAGATACGCAGTATTTT.

This chain links TRBV14 with TRBJ2-7; 9 bases match TRBD2. Germline trimming cut 3 bases from V and 0 bases from J; bases unmatched to any gene: 0. The germline gives CDR1 SGHDN, CDR2 FVKESK. The CDR3 is made up of 14 amino acids. This chain's CDR3 is CASSQRGGSYEQYF. CDR3 nucleotides: TGTGCCAGCAGCCAGCGGGGGGGCTCCTACGAGCAGTACTTC.

The chain has TRBV7-2 and TRBJ2-2, with D tentatively TRBD1 (6 bases). CDR3 length equals 14 residues. Trimming took off 7 bases at V and 2 bases at J, with 11 bases between the two ends. Germline CDR1 reads SGHTA; CDR2 reads FQGNSA. The CDR3 DNA reads as TGTGCCAGCAAACCAGGGGCTAACACCGGGGAGCTGTTTTTT. Amino acid sequence: CASKPGANTGELFF.

The chain combines TRBV19 with TRBJ2-5; 9 bases are a match to TRBD2. With V trimmed by 4 bases and J by 2 bases, 5 bases remained unmatched. The CDR3 runs 15 residues. Germline CDR1 and CDR2: LNHDA and SQIVND (reference sequence). For the CDR3, the DNA is TGTGCCAGTAGTAACGGCGGGAGGGTACAAGAGACCCAGTACTTC. This sequence encodes CASSNGGRVQETQYF.

The J gene is TRBJ2-2, the V gene TRBV12-5; the D gene is possibly TRBD2 (5 bases). The CDR3 consists of 14 residues. Between the trimmed V and J ends, which lost 9 bases and 3 bases, there was a span of 14 bases. Germline-derived CDR1 and CDR2 are LGHNT and FRNRAP. The CDR3 loop is CASRKVGDTGELFF. CDR3 DNA: TGTGCTAGCCGGAAGGTGGGAGACACCGGGGAGCTGTTTTTT.